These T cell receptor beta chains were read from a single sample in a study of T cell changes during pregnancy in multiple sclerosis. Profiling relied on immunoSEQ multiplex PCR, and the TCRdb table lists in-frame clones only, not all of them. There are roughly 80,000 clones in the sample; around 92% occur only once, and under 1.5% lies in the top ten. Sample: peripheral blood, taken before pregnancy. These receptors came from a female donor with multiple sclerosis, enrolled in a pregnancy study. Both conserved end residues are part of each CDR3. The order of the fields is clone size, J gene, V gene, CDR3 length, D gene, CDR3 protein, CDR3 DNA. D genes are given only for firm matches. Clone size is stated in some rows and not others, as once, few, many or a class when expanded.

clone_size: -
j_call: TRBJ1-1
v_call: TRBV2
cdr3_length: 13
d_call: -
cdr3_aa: CATRADSNTEAFF
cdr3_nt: TGTGCCACGCGGGCGGACAGTAACACTGAAGCTTTCTTT

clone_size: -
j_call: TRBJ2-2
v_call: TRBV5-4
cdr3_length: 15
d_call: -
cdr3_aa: CASSLAGDPPGELFF
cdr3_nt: TGTGCCAGCAGCTTGGCCGGAGATCCCCCCGGGGAGCTGTTTTTT

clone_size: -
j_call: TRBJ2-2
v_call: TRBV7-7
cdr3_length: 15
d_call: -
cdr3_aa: CASSPTAGNTGELFF
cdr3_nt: TGTGCTAGCAGCCCCACGGCAGGGAACACCGGGGAGCTGTTTTTT

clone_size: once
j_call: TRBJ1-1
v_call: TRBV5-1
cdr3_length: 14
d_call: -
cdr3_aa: CASREGVMNTEAFF
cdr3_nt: TGCGCCAGCAGGGAAGGGGTTATGAACACTGAAGCTTTCTTT

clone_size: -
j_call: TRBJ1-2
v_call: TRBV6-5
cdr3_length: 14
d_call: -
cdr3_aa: CASRPGGGNYGYTF
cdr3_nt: TGTGCCAGCAGGCCGGGAGGGGGTAACTATGGCTACACCTTC

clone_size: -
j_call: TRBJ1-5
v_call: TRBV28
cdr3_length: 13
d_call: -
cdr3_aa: CASTPADQGTQHF
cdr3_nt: TGTGCCTCCACCCCGGCCGACCAGGGGACCCAGCATTTT

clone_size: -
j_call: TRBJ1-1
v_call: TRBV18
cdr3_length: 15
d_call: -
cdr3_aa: CASSPREGSGGEAFF
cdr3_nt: TGTGCCAGCTCACCACGGGAGGGATCCGGTGGGGAAGCTTTCTTT

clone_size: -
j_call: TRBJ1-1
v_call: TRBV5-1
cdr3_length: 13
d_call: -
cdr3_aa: CASSPGGIAEAFF
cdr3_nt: TGCGCCAGCAGCCCCGGGGGGATCGCTGAAGCTTTCTTT

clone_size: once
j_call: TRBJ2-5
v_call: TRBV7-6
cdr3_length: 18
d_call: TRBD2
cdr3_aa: CASSSGTSGGPLWETQYF
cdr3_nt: TGTGCCAGCAGCTCCGGGACTAGCGGGGGGCCCCTCTGGGAGACCCAGTACTTC

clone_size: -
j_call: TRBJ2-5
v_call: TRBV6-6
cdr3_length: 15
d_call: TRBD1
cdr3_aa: CASSPSDRGGETQYF
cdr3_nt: TGTGCCAGCAGTCCGTCGGACAGGGGGGGGGAGACCCAGTACTTC

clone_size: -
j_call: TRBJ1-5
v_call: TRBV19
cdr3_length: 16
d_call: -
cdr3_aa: CASSMPRGGENQPQHF
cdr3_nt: TGTGCCAGTAGTATGCCCCGGGGGGGCGAGAATCAGCCCCAGCATTTT

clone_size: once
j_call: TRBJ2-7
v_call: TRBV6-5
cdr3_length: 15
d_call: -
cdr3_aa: CASRYMANGPYEQYF
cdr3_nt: TGTGCCAGCAGGTATATGGCGAATGGGCCCTACGAGCAGTACTTC

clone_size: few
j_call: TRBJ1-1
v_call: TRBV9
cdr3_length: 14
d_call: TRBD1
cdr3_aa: CASSGRTGGTEAFF
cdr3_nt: TGTGCCAGCAGCGGGAGGACAGGCGGAACTGAAGCTTTCTTT

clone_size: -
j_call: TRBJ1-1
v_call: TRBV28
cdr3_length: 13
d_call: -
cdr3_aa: CASSLPGATEAFF
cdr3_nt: TGTGCCAGCAGTTTGCCAGGGGCCACTGAAGCTTTCTTT

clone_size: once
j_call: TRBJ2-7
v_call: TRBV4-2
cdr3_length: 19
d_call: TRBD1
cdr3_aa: CASSQALGQGTSSGGEQYF
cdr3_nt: TGTGCCAGCAGCCAAGCCCTGGGACAGGGTACGTCCTCGGGCGGCGAGCAGTACTTC

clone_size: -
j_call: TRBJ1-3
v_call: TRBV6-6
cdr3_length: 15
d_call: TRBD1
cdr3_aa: CASRNGQGGGNTIYF
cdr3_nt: TGTGCCAGCAGGAATGGACAGGGCGGGGGAAACACCATATATTTT

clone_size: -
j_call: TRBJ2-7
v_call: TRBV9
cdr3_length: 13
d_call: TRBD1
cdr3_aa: CASGQGYGDEQYF
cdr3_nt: TGTGCCAGTGGACAGGGGTATGGCGACGAGCAGTACTTC

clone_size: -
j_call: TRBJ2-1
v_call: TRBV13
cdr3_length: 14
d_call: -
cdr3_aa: CASARGGPGNEQFF
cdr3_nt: TGTGCCAGCGCTAGGGGGGGGCCTGGCAATGAGCAGTTCTTC

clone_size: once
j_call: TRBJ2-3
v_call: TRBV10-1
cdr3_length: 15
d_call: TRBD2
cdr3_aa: CATAGGTSGGDTQYF
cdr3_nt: TGCGCCACCGCGGGCGGGACTAGCGGGGGAGATACGCAGTATTTT

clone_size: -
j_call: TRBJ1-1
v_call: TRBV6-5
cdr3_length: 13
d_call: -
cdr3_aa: CASSYEGGTEAFF
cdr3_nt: TGTGCCAGCAGTTACGAAGGGGGCACTGAAGCTTTCTTT

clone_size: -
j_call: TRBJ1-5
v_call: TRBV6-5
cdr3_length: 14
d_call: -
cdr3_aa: CASSPQQGTQPQHF
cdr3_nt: TGTGCCAGCAGTCCACAACAGGGAACTCAGCCCCAGCATTTT

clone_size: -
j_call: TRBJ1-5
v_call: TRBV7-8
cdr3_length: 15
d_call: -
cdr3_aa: CASSLGVGAEQPQHF
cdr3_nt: TGTGCCAGCAGCTTAGGGGTAGGGGCAGAACAGCCCCAGCATTTT

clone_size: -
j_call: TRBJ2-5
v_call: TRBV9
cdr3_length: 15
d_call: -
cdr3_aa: CASSVAGRSRETQYF
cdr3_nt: TGTGCCAGCAGCGTAGCTGGGCGCAGCCGGGAGACCCAGTACTTC

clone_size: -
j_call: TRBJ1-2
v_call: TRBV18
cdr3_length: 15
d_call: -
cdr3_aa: CASSPVTLQDYGYTF
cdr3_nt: TGTGCCAGCTCACCCGTCACTCTACAGGACTATGGCTACACCTTC

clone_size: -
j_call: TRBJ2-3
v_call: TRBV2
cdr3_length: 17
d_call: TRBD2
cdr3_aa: CASSEAGSGASTDTQYF
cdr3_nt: TGTGCCAGCAGTGAAGCCGGTAGCGGGGCTAGCACAGATACGCAGTATTTT

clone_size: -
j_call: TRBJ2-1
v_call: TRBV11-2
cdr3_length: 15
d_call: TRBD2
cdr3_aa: CASSGIAGGYNEQFF
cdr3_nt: TGTGCCAGCAGCGGCATAGCGGGGGGATACAATGAGCAGTTCTTC

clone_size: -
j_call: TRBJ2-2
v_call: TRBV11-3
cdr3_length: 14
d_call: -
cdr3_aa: CASSLGFGAGELFF
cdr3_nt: -

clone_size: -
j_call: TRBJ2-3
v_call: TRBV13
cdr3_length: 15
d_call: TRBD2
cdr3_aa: CASSLLAGDGDTQYF
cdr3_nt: TGTGCCAGCAGCCTATTAGCGGGGGACGGAGATACGCAGTATTTT

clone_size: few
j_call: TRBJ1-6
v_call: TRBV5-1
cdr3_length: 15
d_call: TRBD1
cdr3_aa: CASSSRQGDNSPLHF
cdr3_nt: TGCGCCAGCAGCTCCCGACAGGGGGATAATTCACCCCTCCACTTT

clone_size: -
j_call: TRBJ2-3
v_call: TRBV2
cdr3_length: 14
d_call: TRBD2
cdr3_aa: CASRLAGLTDTQYF
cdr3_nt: TGTGCCAGCCGACTAGCGGGGCTCACGGATACGCAGTATTTT

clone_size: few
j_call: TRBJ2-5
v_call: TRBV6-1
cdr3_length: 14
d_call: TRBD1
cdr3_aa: CASSGPVQGETQYF
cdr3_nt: TGTGCCAGCAGTGGTCCGGTACAGGGGGAGACCCAGTACTTC

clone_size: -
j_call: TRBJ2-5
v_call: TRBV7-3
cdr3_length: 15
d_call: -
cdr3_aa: CASSLSREVGETQYF
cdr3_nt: TGTGCCAGCAGCTTAAGCAGGGAGGTGGGAGAGACCCAGTACTTC

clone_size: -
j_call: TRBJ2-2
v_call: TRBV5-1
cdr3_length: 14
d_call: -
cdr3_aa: CASSYTGNTGELFF
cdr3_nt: TGCGCCAGCAGCTATACTGGGAACACCGGGGAGCTGTTTTTT

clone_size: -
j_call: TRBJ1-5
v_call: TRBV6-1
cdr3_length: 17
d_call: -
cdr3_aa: CASSEQGGGYSNQPQHF
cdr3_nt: TGTGCCAGCAGTGAACAGGGAGGAGGGTATAGCAATCAGCCCCAGCATTTT

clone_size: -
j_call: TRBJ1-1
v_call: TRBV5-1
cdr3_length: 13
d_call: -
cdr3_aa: CASSFTENTEAFF
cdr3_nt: TGCGCCAGCAGCTTTACAGAGAACACTGAAGCTTTCTTT

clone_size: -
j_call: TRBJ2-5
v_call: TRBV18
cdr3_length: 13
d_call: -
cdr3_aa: CASSPLALETQYF
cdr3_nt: TGTGCCAGCTCACCACTAGCCCTGGAGACCCAGTACTTC

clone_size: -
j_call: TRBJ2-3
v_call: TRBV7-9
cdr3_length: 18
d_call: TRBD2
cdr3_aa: CAIEEGLAGGLRTDTQYF
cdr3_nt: TGTGCCATCGAAGAGGGACTAGCGGGGGGGTTACGCACAGATACGCAGTATTTT

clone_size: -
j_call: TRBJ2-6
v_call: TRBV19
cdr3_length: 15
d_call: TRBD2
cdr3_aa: CASSKGLAGANVLTF
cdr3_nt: TGTGCCAGTAGTAAAGGACTAGCTGGGGCCAACGTCCTGACTTTC

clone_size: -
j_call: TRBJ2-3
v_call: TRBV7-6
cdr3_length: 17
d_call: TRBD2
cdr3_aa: CASSPPPAGGARDTQYF
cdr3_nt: TGTGCCAGCAGCCCACCACCGGCCGGGGGGGCAAGAGATACGCAGTATTTT

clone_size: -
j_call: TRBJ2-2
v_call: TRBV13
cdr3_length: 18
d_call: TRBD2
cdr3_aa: CASSLRLMTSENTGELFF
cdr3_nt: TGTGCCAGCAGCTTACGCCTAATGACTAGCGAGAACACCGGGGAGCTGTTTTTT

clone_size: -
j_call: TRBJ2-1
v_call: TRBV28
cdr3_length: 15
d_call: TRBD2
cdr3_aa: CASSSQQRGFNEQFF
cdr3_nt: TGTGCCAGCAGTTCCCAACAGCGGGGGTTTAATGAGCAGTTCTTC

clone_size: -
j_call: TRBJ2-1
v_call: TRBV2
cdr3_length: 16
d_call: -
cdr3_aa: CASSRNHESSYNEQFF
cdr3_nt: TGTGCCAGCAGTCGTAATCACGAGAGCTCCTACAATGAGCAGTTCTTC